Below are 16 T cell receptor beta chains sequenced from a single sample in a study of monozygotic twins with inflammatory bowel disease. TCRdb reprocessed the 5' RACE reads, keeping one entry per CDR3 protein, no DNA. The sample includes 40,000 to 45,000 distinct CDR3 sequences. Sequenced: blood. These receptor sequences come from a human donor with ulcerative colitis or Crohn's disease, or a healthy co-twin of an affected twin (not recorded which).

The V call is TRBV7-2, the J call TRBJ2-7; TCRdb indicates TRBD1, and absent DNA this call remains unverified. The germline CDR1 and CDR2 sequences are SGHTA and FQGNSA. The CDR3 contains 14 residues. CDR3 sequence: CASRQGGGSHEQYF.

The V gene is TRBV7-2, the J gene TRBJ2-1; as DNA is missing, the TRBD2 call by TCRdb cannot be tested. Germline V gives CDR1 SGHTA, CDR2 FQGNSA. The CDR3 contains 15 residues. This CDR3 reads CASSSDSSSYNEQFF. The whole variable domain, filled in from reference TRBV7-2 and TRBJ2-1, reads GAGVSQSPSNKVTEKGKDVELRCDPISGHTALYWYRQSLGQGLEFLIYFQGNSAPDKSGLPSDRFSAERTGGSVSTLTIQRTQQEDSAVYLCASSSDSSSYNEQFFGPGTRLTVL.

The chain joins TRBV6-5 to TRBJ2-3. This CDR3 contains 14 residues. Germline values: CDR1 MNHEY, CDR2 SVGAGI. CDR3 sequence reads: CASSYATSADTQYF.

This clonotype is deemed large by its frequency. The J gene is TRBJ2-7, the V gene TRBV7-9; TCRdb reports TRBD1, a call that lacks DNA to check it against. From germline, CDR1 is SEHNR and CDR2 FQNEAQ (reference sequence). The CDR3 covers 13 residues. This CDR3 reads CASSFGQGNEQYF.

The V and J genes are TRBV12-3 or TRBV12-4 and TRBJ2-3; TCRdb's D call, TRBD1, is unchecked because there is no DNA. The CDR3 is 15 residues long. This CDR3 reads CASSPGTALTDTQYF.

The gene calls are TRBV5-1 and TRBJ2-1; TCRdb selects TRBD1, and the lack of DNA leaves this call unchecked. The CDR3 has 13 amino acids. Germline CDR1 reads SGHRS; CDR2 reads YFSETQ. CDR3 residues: CASSPLQGNEQFF.

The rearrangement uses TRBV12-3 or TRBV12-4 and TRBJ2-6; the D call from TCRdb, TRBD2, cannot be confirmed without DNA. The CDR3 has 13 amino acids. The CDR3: CALRRDGANVLTF.

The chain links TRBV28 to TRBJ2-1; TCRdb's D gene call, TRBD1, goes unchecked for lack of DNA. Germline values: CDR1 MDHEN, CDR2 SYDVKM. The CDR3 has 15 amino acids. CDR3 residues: CASSLGWGLYNEQFF.

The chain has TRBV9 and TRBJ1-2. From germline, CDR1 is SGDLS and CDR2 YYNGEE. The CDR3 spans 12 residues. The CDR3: CASSVERGGYTF.

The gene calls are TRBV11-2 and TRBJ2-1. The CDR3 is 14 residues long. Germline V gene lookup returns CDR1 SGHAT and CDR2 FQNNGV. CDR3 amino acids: CASSSTELSNEQFF. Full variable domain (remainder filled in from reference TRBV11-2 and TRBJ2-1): EAGVAQSPRYKIIEKRQSVAFWCNPISGHATLYWYQQILGQGPKLLIQFQNNGVVDDSQLPKDRFSAERLKGVDSTLKIQPAKLEDSAVYLCASSSTELSNEQFFGPGTRLTVL.

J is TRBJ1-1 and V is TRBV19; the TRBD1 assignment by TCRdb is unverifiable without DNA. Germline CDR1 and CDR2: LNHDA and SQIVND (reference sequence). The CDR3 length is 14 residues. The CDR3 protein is CASSTLQGWTEAFF. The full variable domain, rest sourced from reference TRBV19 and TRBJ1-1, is DGGITQSPKYLFRKEGQNVTLSCEQNLNHDAMYWYRQDPGQGLRLIYYSQIVNDFQKGDIAEGYSVSREKKESFPLTVTSAQKNPTAFYLCASSTLQGWTEAFFGQGTRLTVV.

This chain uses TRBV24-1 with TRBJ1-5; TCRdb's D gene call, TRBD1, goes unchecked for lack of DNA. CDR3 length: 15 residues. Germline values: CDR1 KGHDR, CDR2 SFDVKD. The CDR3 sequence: CATSDGGIGNQPQHF.

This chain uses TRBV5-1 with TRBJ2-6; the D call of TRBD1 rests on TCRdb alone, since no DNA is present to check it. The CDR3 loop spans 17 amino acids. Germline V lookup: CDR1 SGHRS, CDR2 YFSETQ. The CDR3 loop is CASSLAPGGAGANVLTF.

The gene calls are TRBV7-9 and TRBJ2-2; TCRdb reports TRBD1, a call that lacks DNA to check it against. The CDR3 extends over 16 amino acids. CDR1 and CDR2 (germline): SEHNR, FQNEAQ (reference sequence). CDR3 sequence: CASSQLPTGNTGELFF. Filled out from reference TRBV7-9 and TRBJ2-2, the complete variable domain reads DTGVSQNPRHKITKRGQNVTFRCDPISEHNRLYWYRQTLGQGPEFLTYFQNEAQLEKSRLLSDRFSAERPKGSFSTLEIQRTEQGDSAMYLCASSQLPTGNTGELFFGEGSRLTVL.

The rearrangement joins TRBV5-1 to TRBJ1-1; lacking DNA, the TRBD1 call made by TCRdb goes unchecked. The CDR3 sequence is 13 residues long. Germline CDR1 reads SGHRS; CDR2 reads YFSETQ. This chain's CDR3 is CASSGQGFTEAFF.

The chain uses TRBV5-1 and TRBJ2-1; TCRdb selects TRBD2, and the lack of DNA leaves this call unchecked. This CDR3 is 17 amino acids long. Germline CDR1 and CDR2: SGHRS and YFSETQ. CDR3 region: CASSLGLVPREIDEQFF.